This T cell receptor (beta chain) was retrieved from a study of response to subunit inactivated influenza vaccine. Germline CDR1 reads SGHVS; CDR2 reads FNYEAQ. The junction had 7 bases not matched to a gene; V was cut back by 2 bases and J by 7 bases. The CDR3 runs to 15 residues. The study's findings and limits: The authors suggested that every seasonal influenza vaccination recruits few new T cells.

TCRdb analysed the RT-PCR reads with MiXCR anew, one entry per CDR3 protein. The top ten hold under 13% of the sample, which has 750,000 to 850,000 distinct CDR3 sequences, around 20% seen once. This clonotype has a handful of counts. Its antigen remains unidentified. The sample here was PBMCs from blood, taken 4 to 6 days after vaccination. J is TRBJ2-7 and V is TRBV7-6, with 11 bases that match TRBD2. This sequence was found in a man aged 45-65 years who received an inactivated influenza vaccine. CDR3 sequence reads: CASSLTGTSGREQYF. In DNA form, the CDR3 reads TGTGCCAGCAGCTTAACCGGGACTAGCGGCCGGGAGCAGTACTTC.